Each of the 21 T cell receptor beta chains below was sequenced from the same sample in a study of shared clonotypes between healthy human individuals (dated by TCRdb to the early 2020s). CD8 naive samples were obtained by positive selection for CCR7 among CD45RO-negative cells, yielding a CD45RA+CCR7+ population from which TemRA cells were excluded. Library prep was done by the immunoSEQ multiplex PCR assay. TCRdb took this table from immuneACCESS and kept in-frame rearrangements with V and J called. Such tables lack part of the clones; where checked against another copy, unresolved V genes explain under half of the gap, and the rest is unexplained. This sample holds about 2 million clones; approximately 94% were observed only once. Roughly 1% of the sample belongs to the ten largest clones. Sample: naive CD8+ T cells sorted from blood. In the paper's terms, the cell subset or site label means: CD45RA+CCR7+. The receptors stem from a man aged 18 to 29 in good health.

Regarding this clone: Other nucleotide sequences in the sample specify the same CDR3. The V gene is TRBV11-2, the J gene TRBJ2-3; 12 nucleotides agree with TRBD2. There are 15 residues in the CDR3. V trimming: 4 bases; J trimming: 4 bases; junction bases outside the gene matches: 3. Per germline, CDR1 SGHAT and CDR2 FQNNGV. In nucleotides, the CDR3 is TGTGCCAGCAGCTCCCTAGCGGGAGGGCCAGATACGCAGTATTTT. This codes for CASSSLAGGPDTQYF.

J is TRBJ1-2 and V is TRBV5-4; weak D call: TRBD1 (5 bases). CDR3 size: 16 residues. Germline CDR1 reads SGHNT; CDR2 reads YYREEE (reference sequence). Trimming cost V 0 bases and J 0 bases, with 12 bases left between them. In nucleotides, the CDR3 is TGTGCCAGCAGCTTGGGGTGGGGCCCCACTAACTATGGCTACACCTTC. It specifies CASSLGWGPTNYGYTF.

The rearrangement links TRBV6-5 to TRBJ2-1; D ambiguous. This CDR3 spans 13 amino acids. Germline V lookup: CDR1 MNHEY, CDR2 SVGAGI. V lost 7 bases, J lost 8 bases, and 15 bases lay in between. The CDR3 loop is CASIPSPGHEQFF. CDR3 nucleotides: TGTGCCAGCATCCCGTCCCCGGGCCATGAGCAGTTCTTC.

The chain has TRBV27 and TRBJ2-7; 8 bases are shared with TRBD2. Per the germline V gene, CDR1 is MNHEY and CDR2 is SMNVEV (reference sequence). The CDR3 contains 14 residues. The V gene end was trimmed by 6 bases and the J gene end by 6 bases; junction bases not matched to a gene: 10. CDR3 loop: CASRLSGIRLEQYF. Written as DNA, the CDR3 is TGTGCCAGCAGACTTAGCGGGATACGCCTCGAGCAGTACTTC.

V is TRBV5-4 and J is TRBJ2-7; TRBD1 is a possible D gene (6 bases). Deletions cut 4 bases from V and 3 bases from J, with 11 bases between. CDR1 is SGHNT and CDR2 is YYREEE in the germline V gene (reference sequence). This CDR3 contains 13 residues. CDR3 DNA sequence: TGTGCCAGCAGCCTCCGGACAGACTACGAGCAGTACTTC. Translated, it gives CASSLRTDYEQYF. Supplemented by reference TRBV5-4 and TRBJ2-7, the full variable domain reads ETGVTQSPTHLIKTRGQQVTLRCSSQSGHNTVSWYQQALGQGPQFIFQYYREEENGRGNFPPRFSGLQFPNYSSELNVNALELDDSALYLCASSLRTDYEQYFGPGTRLTVT.

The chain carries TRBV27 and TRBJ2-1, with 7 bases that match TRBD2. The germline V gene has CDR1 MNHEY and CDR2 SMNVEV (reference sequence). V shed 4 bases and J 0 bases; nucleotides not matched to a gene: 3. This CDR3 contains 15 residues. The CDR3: CASSSTGGSYNEQFF. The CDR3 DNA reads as TGTGCCAGCAGTTCGACGGGAGGCTCCTACAATGAGCAGTTCTTC.

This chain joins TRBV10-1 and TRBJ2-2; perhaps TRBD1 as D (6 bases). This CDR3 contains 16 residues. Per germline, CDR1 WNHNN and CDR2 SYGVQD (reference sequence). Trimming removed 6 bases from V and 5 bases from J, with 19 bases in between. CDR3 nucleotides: TGCGCCAGCAGCGGAACAAGCAGGGGTGAAACCGGGGAGCTGTTTTTT. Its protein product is CASSGTSRGETGELFF.

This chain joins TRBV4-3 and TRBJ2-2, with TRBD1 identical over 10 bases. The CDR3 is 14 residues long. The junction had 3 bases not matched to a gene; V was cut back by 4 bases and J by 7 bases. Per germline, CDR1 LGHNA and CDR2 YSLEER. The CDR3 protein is CASSRDRGNGELFF. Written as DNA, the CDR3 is TGCGCCAGCAGCCGGGACAGGGGAAACGGGGAGCTGTTTTTT.

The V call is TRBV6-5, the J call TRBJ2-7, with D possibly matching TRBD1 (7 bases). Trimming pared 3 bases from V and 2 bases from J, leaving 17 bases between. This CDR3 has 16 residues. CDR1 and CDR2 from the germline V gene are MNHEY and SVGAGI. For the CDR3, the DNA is TGTGCCAGCAGTTATCGGGGGAGACAGGGTGCCTACGAGCAGTACTTC. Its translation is CASSYRGRQGAYEQYF.

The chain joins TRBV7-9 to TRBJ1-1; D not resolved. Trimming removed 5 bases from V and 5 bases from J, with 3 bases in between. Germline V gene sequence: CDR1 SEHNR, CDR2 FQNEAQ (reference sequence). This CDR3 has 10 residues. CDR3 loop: CASSGTEAFF. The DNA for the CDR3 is TGTGCCAGCAGCGGGACTGAAGCTTTCTTT.

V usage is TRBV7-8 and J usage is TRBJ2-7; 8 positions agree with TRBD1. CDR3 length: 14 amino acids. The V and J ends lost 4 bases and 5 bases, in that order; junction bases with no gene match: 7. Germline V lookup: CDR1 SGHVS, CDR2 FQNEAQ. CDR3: CASSSGQVVDEQYF. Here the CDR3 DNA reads TGTGCCAGCAGCTCGGGACAGGTCGTGGACGAGCAGTACTTC. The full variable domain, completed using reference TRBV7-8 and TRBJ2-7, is GAGVSQSPRYKVAKRGQDVALRCDPISGHVSLFWYQQALGQGPEFLTYFQNEAQLDKSGLPSDRFFAERPEGSVSTLKIQRTQQEDSAVYLCASSSGQVVDEQYFGPGTRLTVT.

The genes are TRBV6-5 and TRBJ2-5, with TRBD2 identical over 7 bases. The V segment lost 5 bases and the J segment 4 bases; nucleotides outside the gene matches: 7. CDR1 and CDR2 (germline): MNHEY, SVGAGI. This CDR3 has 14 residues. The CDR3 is CASSLLTSRETQYF. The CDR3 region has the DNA TGTGCCAGCAGTCTCCTGACTAGCCGAGAGACCCAGTACTTC.

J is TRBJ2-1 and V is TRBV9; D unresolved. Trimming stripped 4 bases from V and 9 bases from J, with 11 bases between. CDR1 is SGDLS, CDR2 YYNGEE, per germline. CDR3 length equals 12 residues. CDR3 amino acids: CASSLTPGEQFF. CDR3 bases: TGTGCCAGCAGCTTGACCCCCGGTGAGCAGTTCTTC. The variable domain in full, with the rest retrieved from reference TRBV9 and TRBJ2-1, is DSGVTQTPKHLITATGQRVTLRCSPRSGDLSVYWYQQSLDQGLQFLIQYYNGEERAKGNILERFSAQQFPDLHSELNLSSLELGDSALYFCASSLTPGEQFFGPGTRLTVL.

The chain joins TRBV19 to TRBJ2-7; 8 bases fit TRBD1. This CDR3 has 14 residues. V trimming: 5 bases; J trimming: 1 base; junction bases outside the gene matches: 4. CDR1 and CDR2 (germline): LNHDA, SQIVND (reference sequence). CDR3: CASSLTGVSYEQYF. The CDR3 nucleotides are TGTGCCAGTAGTCTGACAGGGGTTTCCTACGAGCAGTACTTC.

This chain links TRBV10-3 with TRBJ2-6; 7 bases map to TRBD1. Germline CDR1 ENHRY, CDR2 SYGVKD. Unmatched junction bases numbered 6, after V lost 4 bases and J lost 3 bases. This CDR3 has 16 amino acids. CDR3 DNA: TGTGCCATCAGTGGGACAGGCCAGGGTGGGGCCAACGTCCTGACTTTC. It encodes CAISGTGQGGANVLTF.

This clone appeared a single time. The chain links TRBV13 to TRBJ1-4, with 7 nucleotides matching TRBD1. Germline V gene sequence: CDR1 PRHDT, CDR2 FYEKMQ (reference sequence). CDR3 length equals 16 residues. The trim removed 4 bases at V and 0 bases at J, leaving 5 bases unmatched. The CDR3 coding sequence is TGTGCCAGCAGCTCGGGACAGAGTGCAACTAATGAAAAACTGTTTTTT. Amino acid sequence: CASSSGQSATNEKLFF.

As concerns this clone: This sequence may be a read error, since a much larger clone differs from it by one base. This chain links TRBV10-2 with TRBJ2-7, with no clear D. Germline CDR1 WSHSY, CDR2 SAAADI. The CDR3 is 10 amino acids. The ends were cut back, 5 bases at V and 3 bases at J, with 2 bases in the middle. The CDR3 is CASSNYEQYF. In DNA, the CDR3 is TGCGCCAGCAGTAACTACGAGCAGTACTTC.

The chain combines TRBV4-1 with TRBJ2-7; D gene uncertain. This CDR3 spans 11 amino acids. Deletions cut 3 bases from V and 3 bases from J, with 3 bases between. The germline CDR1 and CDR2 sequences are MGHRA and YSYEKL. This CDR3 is CASSHNYEQYF. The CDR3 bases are TGCGCCAGCAGCCACAACTACGAGCAGTACTTC.

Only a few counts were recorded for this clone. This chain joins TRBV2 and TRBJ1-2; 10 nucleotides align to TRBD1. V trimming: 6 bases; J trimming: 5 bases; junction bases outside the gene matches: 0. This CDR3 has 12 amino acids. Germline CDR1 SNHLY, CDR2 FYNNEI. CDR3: CASRGQGYGYTF. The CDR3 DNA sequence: TGTGCCAGCAGGGGACAGGGGTATGGCTACACCTTC.

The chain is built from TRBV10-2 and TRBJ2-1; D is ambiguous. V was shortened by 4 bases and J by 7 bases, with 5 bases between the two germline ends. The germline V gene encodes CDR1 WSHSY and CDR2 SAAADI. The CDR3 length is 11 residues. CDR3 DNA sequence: TGCGCCAGCAGTGGTGGGAATGAGCAGTTCTTC. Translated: CASSGGNEQFF.

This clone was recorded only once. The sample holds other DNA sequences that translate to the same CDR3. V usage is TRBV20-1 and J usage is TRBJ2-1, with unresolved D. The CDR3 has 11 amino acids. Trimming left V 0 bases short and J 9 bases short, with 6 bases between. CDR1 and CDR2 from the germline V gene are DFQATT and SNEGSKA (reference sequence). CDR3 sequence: CSAREGPEQFF. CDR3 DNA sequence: TGCAGTGCTAGAGAAGGACCTGAGCAGTTCTTC.